This T cell receptor beta chain was identified in a study of CD8 T cells in Susac syndrome. Study at large: At blood draw, Susac syndrome patients were therapy-naive, on corticosteroids, or on intravenous immunoglobulin alone.

TEMRA cells were FACS-enriched, and CD8+ and CD4+ T cells were isolated negatively. In regard to this clonotype: The antigen is not known.

The CDR3 loop spans 15 amino acids. The V end lost 2 bases, the J end lost 5 bases, and 15 bases lay between the germline ends. Germline V gene data show CDR1 as SGHTA and CDR2 as FQGTGA. The RNA input was about 0.5 to 1 ug, and it was reverse transcribed with random hexamers. Amplification of TCR beta CDR3 by immunoSEQ multiplex PCR spanned 54 Vbeta and 13 Jbeta. MiXCR was run by TCRdb on the immunoSEQ multiplex PCR reads, yielding one entry per CDR3 protein. The sample lists nearly 110,000 distinct CDR3 sequences, 94% occurring once. Whole-study results and caveats: Susac-specific public clones found in total CD8+ repertoires numbered roughly 15, and those in CD8+ TEMRA repertoires numbered several.

Sequencing was carried out using CD8+ T cells from PBMCs. This sequence joins TRBV7-3 and TRBJ2-5; the D call may be TRBD1 or TRBD2 (5 bases each). The receptor's source is a human donor with Susac syndrome. CDR3 region: CASSLSPGDGETQYF. The DNA for the CDR3 is TGTGCCAGCAGCTTATCGCCCGGGGACGGGGAGACCCAGTACTTC.